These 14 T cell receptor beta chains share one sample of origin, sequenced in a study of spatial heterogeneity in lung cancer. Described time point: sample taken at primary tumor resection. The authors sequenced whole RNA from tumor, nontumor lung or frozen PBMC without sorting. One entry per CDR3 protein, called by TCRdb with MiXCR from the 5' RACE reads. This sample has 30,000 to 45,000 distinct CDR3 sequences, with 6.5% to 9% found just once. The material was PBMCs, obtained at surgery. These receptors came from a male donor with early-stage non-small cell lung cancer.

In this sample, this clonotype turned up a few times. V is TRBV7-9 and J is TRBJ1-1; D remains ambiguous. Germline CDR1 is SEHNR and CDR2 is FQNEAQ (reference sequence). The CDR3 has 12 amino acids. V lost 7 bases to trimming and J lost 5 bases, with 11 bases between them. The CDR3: CASTLEVTEAFF. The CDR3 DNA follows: TGTGCCAGCACCCTGGAAGTGACTGAAGCTTTCTTT.

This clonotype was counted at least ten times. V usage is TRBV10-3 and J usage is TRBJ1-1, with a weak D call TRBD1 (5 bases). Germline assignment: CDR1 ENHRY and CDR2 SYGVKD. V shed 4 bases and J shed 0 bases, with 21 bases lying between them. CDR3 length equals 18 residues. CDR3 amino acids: CAISGGRQGQPLNTEAFF. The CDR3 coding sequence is TGTGCCATCAGTGGGGGGAGACAAGGCCAACCCCTGAACACTGAAGCTTTCTTT.

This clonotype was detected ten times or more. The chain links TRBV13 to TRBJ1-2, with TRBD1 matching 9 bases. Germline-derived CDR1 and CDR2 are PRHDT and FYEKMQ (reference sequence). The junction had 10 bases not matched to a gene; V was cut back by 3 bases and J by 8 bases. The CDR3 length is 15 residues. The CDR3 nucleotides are TGTGCCAGCAGCTTCGGACAGGGGCTATTAGAGGGCTACACCTTC. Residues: CASSFGQGLLEGYTF.

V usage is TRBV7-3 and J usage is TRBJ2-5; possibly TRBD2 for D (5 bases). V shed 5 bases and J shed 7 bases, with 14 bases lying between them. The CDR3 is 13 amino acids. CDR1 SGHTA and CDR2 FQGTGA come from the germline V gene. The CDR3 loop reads CASSGSGRGTQYF. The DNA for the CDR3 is TGTGCCAGCAGCGGGAGTGGACGTGGGACCCAGTACTTC. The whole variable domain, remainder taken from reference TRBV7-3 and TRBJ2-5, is GAGVSQTPSNKVTEKGKYVELRCDPISGHTALYWYRQSLGQGPEFLIYFQGTGAADDSGLPNDRFFAVRPEGSVSTLKIQRTERGDSAVYLCASSGSGRGTQYFGPGTRLLVL.

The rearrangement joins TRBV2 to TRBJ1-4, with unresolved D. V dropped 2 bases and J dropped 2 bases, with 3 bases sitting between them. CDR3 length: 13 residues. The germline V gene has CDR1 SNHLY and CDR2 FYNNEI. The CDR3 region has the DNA TGTGCCAGCAGTGAATTTACTAATGAAAAACTGTTTTTT. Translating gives CASSEFTNEKLFF.

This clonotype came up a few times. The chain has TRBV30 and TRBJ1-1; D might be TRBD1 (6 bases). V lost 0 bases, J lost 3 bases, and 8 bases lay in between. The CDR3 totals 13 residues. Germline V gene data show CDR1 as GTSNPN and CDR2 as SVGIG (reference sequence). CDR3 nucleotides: TGTGCCTGGAGTGTGGGGGCGTACACTGAAGCTTTCTTT. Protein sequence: CAWSVGAYTEAFF.

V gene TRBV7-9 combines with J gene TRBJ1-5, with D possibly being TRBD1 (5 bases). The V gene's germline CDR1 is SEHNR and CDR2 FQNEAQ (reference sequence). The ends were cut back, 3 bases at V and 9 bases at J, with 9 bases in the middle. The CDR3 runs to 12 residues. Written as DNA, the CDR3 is TGTGCCAGCAGCTTGGGGACCTCGCCCCAGCATTTT. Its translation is CASSLGTSPQHF. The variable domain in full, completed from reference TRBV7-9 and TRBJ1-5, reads DTGVSQNPRHKITKRGQNVTFRCDPISEHNRLYWYRQTLGQGPEFLTYFQNEAQLEKSRLLSDRFSAERPKGSFSTLEIQRTEQGDSAMYLCASSLGTSPQHFGDGTRLSIL.

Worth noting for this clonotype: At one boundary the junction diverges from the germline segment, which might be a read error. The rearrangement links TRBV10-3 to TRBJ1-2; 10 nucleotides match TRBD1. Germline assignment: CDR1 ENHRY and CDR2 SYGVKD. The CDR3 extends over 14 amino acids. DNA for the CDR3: TGTGCCATCAGTCGGACAGGGGGATCCTATGGCCACACCTTC. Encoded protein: CAISRTGGSYGHTF.

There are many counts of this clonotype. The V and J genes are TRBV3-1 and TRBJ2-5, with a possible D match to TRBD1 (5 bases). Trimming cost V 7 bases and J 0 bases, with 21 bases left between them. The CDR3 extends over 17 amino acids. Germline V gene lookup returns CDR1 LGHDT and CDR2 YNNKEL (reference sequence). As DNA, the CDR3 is TGTGCCAGCAACCCCTTTCCTCAGGGCAAGTACCAAGAGACCCAGTACTTC. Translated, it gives CASNPFPQGKYQETQYF.

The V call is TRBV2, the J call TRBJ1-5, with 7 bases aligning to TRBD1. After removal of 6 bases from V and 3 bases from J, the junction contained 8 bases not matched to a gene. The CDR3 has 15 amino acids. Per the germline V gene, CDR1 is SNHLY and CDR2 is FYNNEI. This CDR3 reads CASSQQGSINQPQHF. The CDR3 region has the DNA TGTGCCAGCAGCCAACAGGGGAGTATCAATCAGCCCCAGCATTTT.

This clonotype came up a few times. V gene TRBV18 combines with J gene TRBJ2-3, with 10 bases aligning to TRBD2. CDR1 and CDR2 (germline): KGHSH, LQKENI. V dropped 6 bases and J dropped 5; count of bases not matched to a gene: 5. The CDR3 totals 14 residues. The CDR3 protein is CASSGTSGEDTQYF. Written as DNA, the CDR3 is TGTGCCAGCTCCGGTACTAGCGGGGAAGATACGCAGTATTTT.

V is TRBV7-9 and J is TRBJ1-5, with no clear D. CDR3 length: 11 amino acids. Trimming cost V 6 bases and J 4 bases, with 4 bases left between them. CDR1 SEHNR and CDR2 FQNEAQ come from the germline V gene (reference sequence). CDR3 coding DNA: TGTGCCAGCAGGTCAAATCAGCCCCAGCATTTT. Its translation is CASRSNQPQHF. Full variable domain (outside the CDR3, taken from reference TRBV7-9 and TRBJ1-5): DTGVSQNPRHKITKRGQNVTFRCDPISEHNRLYWYRQTLGQGPEFLTYFQNEAQLEKSRLLSDRFSAERPKGSFSTLEIQRTEQGDSAMYLCASRSNQPQHFGDGTRLSIL.

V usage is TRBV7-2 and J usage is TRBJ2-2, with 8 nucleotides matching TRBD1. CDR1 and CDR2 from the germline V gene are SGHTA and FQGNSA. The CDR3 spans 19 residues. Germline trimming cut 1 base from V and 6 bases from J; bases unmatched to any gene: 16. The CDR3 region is CASSLVIGLGQGAAGELFF. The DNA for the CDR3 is TGTGCCAGCAGCTTAGTGATCGGTCTCGGGCAGGGGGCAGCCGGGGAGCTGTTTTTT.

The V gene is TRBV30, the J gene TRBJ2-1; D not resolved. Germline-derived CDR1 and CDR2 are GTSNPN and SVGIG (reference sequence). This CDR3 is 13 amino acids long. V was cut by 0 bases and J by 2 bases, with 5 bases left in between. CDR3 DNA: TGTGCCTGGAGTGTAGGGACCTACAATGAGCAGTTCTTC. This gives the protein CAWSVGTYNEQFF.